This T cell receptor beta chain was recovered during a study of cytomegalovirus exposure and HLA in healthy donors. General study points: Because they were indistinguishable, some V segments, including TRBV6-2 and TRBV6-3, were excluded. Most observed TCR sequences were rare, whereas some public TCRs were detected in many donors.

V was shortened by 1 base and J by 4 bases, with 16 bases between the two germline ends. CDR1 GTSNPN and CDR2 SVGIG come from the germline V gene (reference sequence). The CDR3 extends over 15 amino acids. As to this clone: Its antigen is not identified.

The PCR contained 60 Vbeta and 13 Jbeta primers. Data came from immunoSEQ multiplex PCR; TCRdb stores just in-frame clones and leaves some out. The data contain roughly 83,000 clones, more than 70% of them singletons. The chain employs TRBV30 and TRBJ1-2; D unresolved. The receptor was isolated from a man aged 60 to 69 in good health and CMV-seronegative. Sample: PBMCs. CDR3 sequence reads: CAWSAWAAASYGYTF. DNA of the CDR3: TGTGCCTGGAGTGCGTGGGCAGCCGCCTCCTATGGCTACACCTTC.